This T cell receptor (beta chain) stems from a study of cytomegalovirus exposure and HLA in healthy donors. CDR1 SGHVS and CDR2 FQNEAQ come from the germline V gene. Trimming cost V 6 bases and J 7 bases, with 12 bases left between them. This CDR3 spans 13 amino acids. The PCR employed 60 Vbeta primers together with 13 Jbeta primers. Assay: immunoSEQ multiplex PCR; the TCRdb copy retains only in-frame clones and omits some. The data hold around 99,000 clones, with over 70% observed a single time. J is TRBJ1-4 and V is TRBV7-8, with D unclear. The source of this sequence is a man aged 50-59 years in good health and CMV-seropositive. Sequencing input: PBMCs. This CDR3 reads CASRKLAAEKLFF. The CDR3 bases are TGTGCCAGCAGAAAGCTAGCGGCTGAAAAACTGTTTTTT.